The clone carrying this T cell receptor beta chain was picked up many times. The TCR library protocol was used to attach unique molecular identifiers. These identifiers were attached to individual cDNA molecules. One entry per CDR3 protein results from TCRdb running MiXCR on the 5' RACE reads. The sample has roughly 70,000 distinct CDR3 sequences, around 12% seen once. This CDR3 region has 15 residues. The V gene end was trimmed by 4 bases and the J gene end by 2 bases; junction bases not matched to a gene: 6. CDR1 is SGHRS, CDR2 YFSETQ, per germline. The data belong to a study of early T cells in non-severe SARS-CoV-2 infection. Study at large: Unsorted whole-blood RNA was sequenced in bulk, leaving chains unpaired.

This receptor was taken from an adult who was a healthcare worker with PCR-confirmed SARS-CoV-2 infection or an uninfected control (not recorded which). The chain is built from TRBV5-1 and TRBJ2-1, with 7 nucleotides matching TRBD2. Sequencing was carried out using whole blood. The CDR3 sequence: CASSQTGGTYNEQFF. CDR3 DNA sequence: TGCGCCAGCAGCCAGACGGGAGGTACCTACAATGAGCAGTTCTTC.